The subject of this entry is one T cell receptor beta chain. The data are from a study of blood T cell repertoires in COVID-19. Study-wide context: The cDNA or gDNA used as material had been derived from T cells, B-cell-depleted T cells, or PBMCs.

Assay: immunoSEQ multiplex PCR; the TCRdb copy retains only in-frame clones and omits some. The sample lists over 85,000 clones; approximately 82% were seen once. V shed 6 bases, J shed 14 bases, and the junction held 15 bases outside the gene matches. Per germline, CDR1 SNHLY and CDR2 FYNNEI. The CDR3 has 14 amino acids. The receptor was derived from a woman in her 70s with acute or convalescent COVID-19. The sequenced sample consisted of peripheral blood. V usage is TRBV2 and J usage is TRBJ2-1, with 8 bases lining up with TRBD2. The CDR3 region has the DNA TGTGCCAGCAGACAGCTTGGGGCGGGGGGCTTCGAGTTCTTC. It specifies CASRQLGAGGFEFF. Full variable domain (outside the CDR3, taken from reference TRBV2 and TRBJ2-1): EPEVTQTPSHQVTQMGQEVILRCVPISNHLYFYWYRQILGQKVEFLVSFYNNEISEKSEIFDDQFSVERPDGSNFTLKIRSTKLEDSAMYFCASRQLGAGGFEFFGPGTRLTVL.